Listed below are T cell receptor gamma chains from one sample, sequenced in a study of Vδ1+ human thymocytes. TCRdb reprocessed the multiplex PCR reads using CATT. Of about 36,000 gamma-chain clones listed, roughly a fifth are singletons. The specimen was Vdelta1+ gamma-delta thymocytes from the thymus. The receptors were gathered from a girl in the first two years of life who had congenital heart surgery. Each CDR3 is given with its conserved first and last residue. The order of the fields is V gene, J gene, clone size, CDR3 protein, CDR3 DNA. Clone size is not always given. Where it is, it says once, few, many or a class for expanded clones.

TRGV4,TRGJ1/TRGJ2,medium-sized,CATWDGHYKKLF,TGTGCCACCTGGGATGGCCATTATAAGAAACTCTTT
TRGV9,TRGJP2,NA,CALWEGQGGDWIKTF,TGTGCCTTGTGGGAGGGCCAAGGGGGTGATTGGATCAAGACGTTT
TRGV4,TRGJP2,few,CATWDECSSDWIKTF,TGTGCCACCTGGGATGAGTGTAGTAGTGATTGGATCAAGACGTTT
TRGV2,TRGJ1/TRGJ2,NA,CATPLYYYKKLF,TGTGCCACCCCTCTTTATTATTATAAGAAACTCTTT
TRGV8,TRGJ1/TRGJ2,NA,CATWDKSYKKLF,TGTGCCACCTGGGATAAATCTTATAAGAAACTCTTT
TRGV2,TRGJ1/TRGJ2,NA,CATWVLANKKLF,TGTGCCACCTGGGTCCTTGCTAATAAGAAACTCTTT
TRGV4,TRGJ1/TRGJ2,once,CATWEPGVRYKKLF,TGTGCCACCTGGGAACCTGGAGTGCGTTATAAGAAACTCTTT
TRGV9,TRGJ1/TRGJ2,few,CALWEVIGYKKLF,TGTGCCTTGTGGGAGGTGATAGGTTATAAGAAACTCTTT
TRGV9,TRGJ1/TRGJ2,NA,CALWGTYYYKKLF,TGTGCCTTGTGGGGAACCTATTATTATAAGAAACTCTTT
TRGV8,TRGJ1/TRGJ2,NA,CATWDRDFKLF,TGTGCCACCTGGGACCGGGACTTCAAACTCTTT
TRGV2,TRGJ1/TRGJ2,NA,CATWADKNNKKLF,TGTGCCACCTGGGCCGATAAGAATAATAAGAAACTCTTT
TRGV3,TRGJ1/TRGJ2,NA,CATWDRPLGYKKLF,TGTGCCACCTGGGACAGGCCGCTTGGTTATAAGAAACTCTTT
TRGV2,TRGJP2,few,CATWDEDSSDWIKTF,TGTGCCACCTGGGACGAAGATAGTAGTGATTGGATCAAGACGTTT
TRGV8,TRGJ1/TRGJ2,NA,CATWAIYYKKLF,TGTGCCACCTGGGCGATCTATTATAAGAAACTCTTT
TRGV2,TRGJ1/TRGJ2,NA,CATWDGPPSKDLQDYKKLF,TGTGCCACCTGGGACGGGCCCCCTTCTAAGGACCTCCAAGATTATAAGAAACTCTTT
TRGV8,TRGJP2,NA,CATWDSSWIKTF,TGTGCCACCTGGGATTCTAGTTGGATCAAGACGTTT
TRGV2,TRGJ1/TRGJ2,few,CATWDGFWKLF,TGTGCCACCTGGGACGGGTTCTGGAAACTCTTT
TRGV8,TRGJ1/TRGJ2,few,CATWDLNYKKLF,TGTGCCACCTGGGATTTGAATTATAAGAAACTCTTT
TRGV2,TRGJP2,NA,CATWVPSGRIKTF,TGTGCCACCTGGGTCCCCTCCGGTCGGATCAAGACGTTT
TRGV2,TRGJP2,NA,CATWDGRGDSSDWIKTF,TGTGCCACCTGGGACGGGCGAGGGGATAGTAGTGATTGGATCAAGACGTTT
TRGV2,TRGJP2,many,CATWDGQGIKTF,TGTGCCACCTGGGACGGGCAGGGGATCAAGACGTTT
TRGV2,TRGJ1/TRGJ2,medium-sized,CATWDGNYYKKLF,TGTGCCACCTGGGACGGAAATTATTATAAGAAACTCTTT
TRGV9,TRGJ1/TRGJ2,few,CALWEVPLNYYKKLF,TGTGCCTTGTGGGAGGTACCCTTGAATTATTATAAGAAACTCTTT
TRGV2,TRGJP2,NA,CATWDNSGDWIKTF,TGTGCCACCTGGGATAATTCGGGTGATTGGATCAAGACGTTT
TRGV2,TRGJ1/TRGJ2,few,CATWVPSYYKKLF,TGTGCCACCTGGGTTCCGTCTTATTATAAGAAACTCTTT
TRGV2,TRGJ1/TRGJ2,few,CATWDGPEKLF,TGTGCCACCTGGGACGGCCCAGAGAAACTCTTT
TRGV9,TRGJ1/TRGJ2,few,CALWEVHSLKLF,TGTGCCTTGTGGGAGGTGCATAGTCTGAAACTCTTT
TRGV2,TRGJP2,few,CATWDGPNYSSDWIKTF,TGTGCCACCTGGGACGGGCCCAATTATAGTAGTGATTGGATCAAGACGTTT
TRGV8,TRGJ1/TRGJ2,medium-sized,CATWNKKLF,TGTGCCACCTGGAATAAGAAACTCTTT
TRGV2,TRGJ1/TRGJ2,NA,CATWALCNPWTMNYYKKLF,TGTGCCACCTGGGCTCTCTGCAACCCTTGGACTATGAATTATTATAAGAAACTCTTT
TRGV5,TRGJ1/TRGJ2,NA,CATWDRPAYKKLF,TGTGCCACCTGGGACAGGCCAGCTTATAAGAAACTCTTT
TRGV9,TRGJP2,few,CALWLGWIKTF,TGTGCCTTGTGGTTAGGTTGGATCAAGACGTTT
TRGV9,TRGJ1/TRGJ2,NA,CALWKKPKKLF,TGTGCCTTGTGGAAAAAGCCAAAGAAACTCTTT
TRGV2,TRGJ1/TRGJ2,NA,CATWDGLEVKLF,TGTGCCACCTGGGACGGGCTGGAAGTGAAACTCTTT
TRGV2,TRGJ1/TRGJ2,few,CATWDGLEKLF,TGTGCCACCTGGGACGGGCTTGAAAAACTCTTT
TRGV8,TRGJ1/TRGJ2,few,CATWDRQYYKKLF,TGTGCCACCTGGGATAGGCAATATTATAAGAAACTCTTT
TRGV9,TRGJ1/TRGJ2,NA,CALWEVSTFHYKKLF,TGTGCCTTGTGGGAGGTATCCACTTTTCATTATAAGAAACTCTTT
TRGV4,TRGJ1/TRGJ2,few,CATWRTPMGKLF,TGTGCCACCTGGCGCACACCAATGGGGAAACTCTTT
TRGV2,TRGJP1,few,CATWDGPGGGFTLPTGWFKIF,TGTGCCACCTGGGACGGGCCGGGGGGCGGCTTTACACTCCCCACTGGTTGGTTCAAGATATTT
TRGV4,TRGJ1/TRGJ2,NA,CATWDGLEGYKKLF,TGTGCCACCTGGGATGGGCTCGAGGGGTATAAGAAACTCTTT
TRGV2,TRGJ1/TRGJ2,NA,CATWDGLGMKLF,TGTGCCACCTGGGACGGGCTCGGGATGAAACTCTTT
TRGV4,TRGJ1/TRGJ2,few,CATWDGSTKKLF,TGTGCCACCTGGGATGGATCCACAAAGAAACTCTTT
TRGV4,TRGJ1/TRGJ2,few,CATWDFRYKKLF,TGTGCCACCTGGGATTTTCGTTATAAGAAACTCTTT
TRGV8,TRGJP2,NA,CATWDRYGSDWIKTF,TGTGCCACCTGGGATAGGTATGGTAGTGATTGGATCAAGACGTTT
TRGV3,TRGJ1/TRGJ2,few,CATWDSLLRKKLF,TGTGCCACCTGGGACAGCCTTTTGCGTAAGAAACTCTTT
TRGV9,TRGJ1/TRGJ2,few,CALWEVRLGGFLLF,TGTGCCTTGTGGGAGGTGCGGCTGGGTGGGTTTCTACTCTTT
TRGV8,TRGJ1/TRGJ2,NA,CATWDRPMDYKKLF,TGTGCCACCTGGGATAGGCCGATGGATTATAAGAAACTCTTT
TRGV2,TRGJP2,NA,CATWDGHKGDWIKTF,TGTGCCACCTGGGACGGGCATAAGGGTGATTGGATCAAGACGTTT
TRGV3,TRGJ1/TRGJ2,NA,CATWDRLSPYYKKLF,TGTGCCACCTGGGACAGGCTCAGCCCCTATTATAAGAAACTCTTT
TRGV2,TRGJ1/TRGJ2,NA,CATWDGRAYYKKLF,TGTGCCACCTGGGACGGGCGCGCTTATTATAAGAAACTCTTT
TRGV9,TRGJ1/TRGJ2,NA,CALWEVRDYKKLF,TGTGCCTTGTGGGAGGTGAGGGATTATAAGAAACTCTTT
TRGV2,TRGJP2,NA,CATWDKSWIKTF,TGTGCCACCTGGGATAAGAGCTGGATCAAGACGTTC
TRGV9,TRGJ1/TRGJ2,NA,CALWDRSDYYKKLF,TGTGCCTTGTGGGACCGGTCGGATTATTATAAGAAACTCTTT
TRGV3,TRGJP2,few,CATWDRPGDWIKTF,TGTGCCACCTGGGACAGGCCCGGTGATTGGATCAAGACGTTT